A single sample is the source of the 14 T cell receptor beta chains below, sequenced in a study of Ad26.COV2.S vaccination and SARS-CoV-2 variants. Treatment reported: over 15 received Ad26.COV2.S at low or high dose, single or two shots; a few received placebo; per-sample allocation not given. Vaccine and placebo recipients were sampled on day 63 after the first injection. The protocol was immunoSEQ multiplex PCR, while the TCRdb copy is restricted to in-frame clones and leaves out a portion. Of 410,000 or so clones listed, approximately 90% are singletons. This material consisted of peripheral blood, taken in a trial of Ad26.COV2.S vaccine versus placebo. These receptors were obtained from a person between 18 and 65 years old who received the Ad26.COV2.S COVID-19 vaccine or a placebo.

The rearrangement uses TRBV9 and TRBJ1-1, with 7 bases lining up with TRBD1. Germline lookup yields CDR1 SGDLS and CDR2 YYNGEE. CDR3 length equals 14 residues. The J segment lost 0 bases and the V segment lost 4 bases, leaving 3 bases of the junction unmatched. The CDR3 nucleotides read TGTGCCAGCAGCATAACAGGGGTGAACACTGAAGCTTTCTTT. It codes for CASSITGVNTEAFF.

In this sample, this clone turned up once. This chain links TRBV11-2 with TRBJ2-7; a possible D gene is TRBD2 (6 bases). CDR1 is SGHAT and CDR2 is FQNNGV in the germline V gene. The CDR3 covers 15 residues. Trimming cost V 1 base and J 2 bases, with 12 bases left between them. This chain's CDR3 is CASSLGGDPAYEQYF. CDR3 DNA: TGTGCCAGCAGCTTAGGGGGGGACCCTGCCTACGAGCAGTACTTC.

J is TRBJ1-1 and V is TRBV5-1, with a weak D call TRBD1 (6 bases). The V gene lost 0 bases and the J gene lost 5 bases, with 14 bases spanning the gap. Germline values: CDR1 SGHRS, CDR2 YFSETQ. The CDR3 has 15 amino acids. CDR3 sequence (DNA): TGCGCCAGCAGCTTGGAAATCGGGGGGCGGACTGAAGCTTTCTTT. Protein sequence: CASSLEIGGRTEAFF.

J is TRBJ2-7 and V is TRBV24-1; 10 positions agree with TRBD2. Germline V gene data show CDR1 as KGHDR and CDR2 as SFDVKD. The CDR3 loop spans 16 amino acids. V lost 2 bases and J lost 2; bases outside the gene matches: 5. Here the CDR3 reads CATSDSSGGHPYEQYF. For the CDR3, the DNA is TGTGCCACCAGTGATTCTAGCGGGGGCCACCCCTACGAGCAGTACTTC.

The chain carries TRBV4-1 and TRBJ1-5, with TRBD1 identical over 7 bases. This CDR3 region has 16 residues. The germline gives CDR1 MGHRA, CDR2 YSYEKL. J lost 3 bases, V lost 0 bases, and 5 bases had no gene match. The CDR3 sequence: CASSQDQGVANQPQHF. DNA for the CDR3: TGCGCCAGCAGCCAAGATCAGGGGGTGGCCAATCAGCCCCAGCATTTT.

This chain uses TRBV11-2 with TRBJ1-1; D possibly corresponds to TRBD1 (6 bases). The CDR3 length is 15 residues. The germline V gene has CDR1 SGHAT and CDR2 FQNNGV. V was trimmed by 4 bases and J by 4 bases, leaving 16 bases between them. DNA for the CDR3: TGTGCCAGCAGCTATGGGGGCGGGTCGGGCACTGAAGCTTTCTTT. This encodes CASSYGGGSGTEAFF.

This clone was seen once. The rearrangement links TRBV5-6 to TRBJ1-2; no firm D call. Germline V gives CDR1 SGHDT, CDR2 YYEEEE. Trimming took 1 base from V and 4 from J, leaving 11 bases between them. This CDR3 region has 14 residues. The CDR3 sequence: CASSLWGGVYGYTF. The CDR3 nucleotides are TGTGCCAGCAGCTTGTGGGGTGGCGTCTATGGCTACACCTTC.

The chain combines TRBV27 with TRBJ1-6; the D gene is possibly TRBD1 (6 bases). The germline V and J ends were trimmed by 6 bases and 6 bases, with 15 bases remaining between them. CDR1 and CDR2 from the germline V gene are MNHEY and SMNVEV (reference sequence). The CDR3 is 15 residues long. The CDR3 region is CASSKNRVINSPLHF. As DNA, the CDR3 is TGTGCCAGCAGCAAAAACAGGGTTATTAATTCACCCCTCCACTTT.

The chain recombines TRBV7-2 with TRBJ2-7; no reliable D call. CDR1 is SGHTA, CDR2 FQGNSA, per germline. V was cut by 6 bases and J by 8 bases, with 14 bases left in between. The CDR3 has 12 amino acids. CDR3 region: CASRPPNGQQYF. The DNA for the CDR3 is TGTGCCAGCAGACCTCCCAACGGTCAGCAGTACTTC.

V gene TRBV13 combines with J gene TRBJ2-2; TRBD2 might be the D (7 bases). Germline V gives CDR1 PRHDT, CDR2 FYEKMQ (reference sequence). The CDR3 has 17 amino acids. Between the trimmed V and J ends, which lost 6 bases and 2 bases, there was a span of 19 bases. This chain's CDR3 is CASRAGASGINTGELFF. As DNA, the CDR3 is TGTGCCAGCAGGGCGGGGGCTAGCGGAATAAACACCGGGGAGCTGTTTTTT.

In nucleotides, the CDR3 is TGTGCCAGCAGCTCCAACGAGCGGGGGAGGTACAATGAGCAGTTCTTC. Amino acid sequence: CASSSNERGRYNEQFF. The rearrangement joins TRBV5-5 to TRBJ2-1, with 8 bases lining up with TRBD2. Looked up from germline, CDR1 is SGHKS and CDR2 is YYEKEE (reference sequence). The CDR3 runs 16 residues. Losses at the gene ends were 3 bases for V and 4 bases for J; bases not matched to a gene: 9.

The chain uses TRBV6-1 and TRBJ2-5, with 10 bases fitting TRBD1. This CDR3 is 16 amino acids long. From germline, CDR1 is MNHNS and CDR2 SASEGT. Losses at the gene ends were 3 bases for V and 5 bases for J; bases not matched to a gene: 9. The DNA for the CDR3 is TGTGCCAGCAGTGACGACGCGGGACAGGGGCGGGAGACCCAGTACTTC. Amino acids: CASSDDAGQGRETQYF.

The V call is TRBV27, the J call TRBJ2-2; D gene unclear. This CDR3 spans 14 amino acids. Trimming took off 3 bases at V and 5 bases at J, with 10 bases between the two ends. In germline, CDR1 is MNHEY, CDR2 SMNVEV (reference sequence). In DNA form, the CDR3 reads TGTGCCAGCAGTTTCTTTTCCGGGACCGGGGAGCTGTTTTTT. It codes for CASSFFSGTGELFF.

The chain recombines TRBV7-9 with TRBJ2-3, with TRBD1 matching over 10 bases. With V trimmed by 4 bases and J by 6 bases, 10 bases remained unmatched. Germline V gene lookup returns CDR1 SEHNR and CDR2 FQNEAQ (reference sequence). The CDR3 is made up of 16 amino acids. CDR3 protein: CASSSPGTGVADTQYF. DNA for the CDR3: TGTGCCAGCAGCTCACCCGGGACAGGGGTGGCGGATACGCAGTATTTT. Full variable domain (rest looked up from reference TRBV7-9 and TRBJ2-3): DTGVSQNPRHKITKRGQNVTFRCDPISEHNRLYWYRQTLGQGPEFLTYFQNEAQLEKSRLLSDRFSAERPKGSFSTLEIQRTEQGDSAMYLCASSSPGTGVADTQYFGPGTRLTVL.